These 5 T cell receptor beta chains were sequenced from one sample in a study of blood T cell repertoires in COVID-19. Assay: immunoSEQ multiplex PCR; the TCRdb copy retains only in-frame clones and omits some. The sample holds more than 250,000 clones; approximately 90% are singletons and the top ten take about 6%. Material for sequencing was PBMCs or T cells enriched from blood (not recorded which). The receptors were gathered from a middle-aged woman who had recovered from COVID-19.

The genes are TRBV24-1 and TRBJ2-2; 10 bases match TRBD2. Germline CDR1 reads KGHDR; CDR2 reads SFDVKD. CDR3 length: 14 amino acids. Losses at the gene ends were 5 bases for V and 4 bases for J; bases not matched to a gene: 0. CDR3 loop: CATSVAGGTGELFF. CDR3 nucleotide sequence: TGTGCCACCAGTGTAGCGGGAGGCACCGGGGAGCTGTTTTTT.

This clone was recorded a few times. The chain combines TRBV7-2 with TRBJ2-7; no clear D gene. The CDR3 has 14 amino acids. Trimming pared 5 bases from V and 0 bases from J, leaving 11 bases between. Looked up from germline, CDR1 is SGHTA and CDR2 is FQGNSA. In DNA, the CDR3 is TGTGCCAGCAGCCATCTTCACGGCTCCTACGAGCAGTACTTC. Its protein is CASSHLHGSYEQYF.

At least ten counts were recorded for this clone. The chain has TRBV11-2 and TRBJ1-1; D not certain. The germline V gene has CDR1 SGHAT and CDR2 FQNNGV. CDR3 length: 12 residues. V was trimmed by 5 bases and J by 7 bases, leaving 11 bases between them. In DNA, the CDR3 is TGTGCCAGCAGCACCCGGAGCCGTGAAGCTTTCTTT. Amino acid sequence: CASSTRSREAFF. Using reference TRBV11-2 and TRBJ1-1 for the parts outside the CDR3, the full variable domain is EAGVAQSPRYKIIEKRQSVAFWCNPISGHATLYWYQQILGQGPKLLIQFQNNGVVDDSQLPKDRFSAERLKGVDSTLKIQPAKLEDSAVYLCASSTRSREAFFGQGTRLTVV.

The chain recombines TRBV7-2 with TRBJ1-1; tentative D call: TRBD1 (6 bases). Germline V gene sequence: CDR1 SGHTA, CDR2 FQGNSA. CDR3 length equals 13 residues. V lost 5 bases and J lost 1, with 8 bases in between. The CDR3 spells CASSMTGNTEAFF. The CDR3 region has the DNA TGTGCCAGCAGCATGACAGGGAACACTGAAGCTTTCTTT.

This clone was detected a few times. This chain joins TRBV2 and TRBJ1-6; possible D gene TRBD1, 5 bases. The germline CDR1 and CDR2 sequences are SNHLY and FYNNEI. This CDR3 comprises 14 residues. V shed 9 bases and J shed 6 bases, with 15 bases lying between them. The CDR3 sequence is CARGGQGANSPLHF. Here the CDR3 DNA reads TGTGCCAGAGGAGGGCAGGGCGCTAATTCACCCCTCCACTTT. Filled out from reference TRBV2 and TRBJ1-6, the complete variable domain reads EPEVTQTPSHQVTQMGQEVILRCVPISNHLYFYWYRQILGQKVEFLVSFYNNEISEKSEIFDDQFSVERPDGSNFTLKIRSTKLEDSAMYFCARGGQGANSPLHFGNGTRLTVT.